Sequencing of this T cell receptor (beta chain) was carried out in a study of tumor-infiltrating lymphocytes in primary liver carcinoma. Concerning this clonotype: The final CDR3 position lacks the conserved phenylalanine or tryptophan, pointing to a likely read error.

Bulk tissue was left unsorted, and RNA and DNA were co-extracted from 20-30 mg of it. The investigators made TCR beta cDNA from about 500 ng total RNA, using a constant-region primer. Slightly modified ARM-PCR served as the procedure for the TCR beta libraries. These libraries came from three rounds of nested multiplex PCR. TCRdb ran MiXCR on the multiplex PCR reads and lists one entry per CDR3 protein. The table includes around 40,000 distinct CDR3 sequences, around 70% detected once. Sequenced input: liver tumor tissue from sampling region 2. Subset noted: tumor region T2, inferior pole. This receptor was obtained from a man aged 40-49 years with primary liver carcinoma and hepatitis B virus infection.

The CDR3 is CASSLDFLAEIQYI. In DNA, the CDR3 is TGCGCCAGCAGTTTGGACTTCCTGGCGGAGATCCAGTACATC. This chain links TRBV5-1 with TRBJ2-5, with D tentatively TRBD2 (5 bases). CDR3 length equals 14 residues. Per the germline V gene, CDR1 is SGHRS and CDR2 is YFSETQ.